This TCR beta chain was identified during a study of blood T cell repertoires in COVID-19. Study at large: Material from acute and convalescent COVID-19 was sourced from the United States, Italy and Spain. PBMCs, B-cell-depleted T cells, or T cells provided the cDNA or gDNA that made up the material.

The CDR3 length is 14 residues. V shed 2 bases and J shed 7 bases, with 14 bases lying between them. Germline-derived CDR1 and CDR2 are MNHEY and SVGAGI. The authors' processing: Reference gene primer amplification yielded estimated nucleated cell counts. The repertoire was sequenced with immunoSEQ multiplex PCR; TCRdb's copy has only in-frame clones and lacks some. Clone size and V and J calls were adopted from that table, with D and trimming inferred from the DNA. Of 110,000 to 150,000 clones listed, approximately 79% were seen once; the top ten hold 3% to 4.5%. This sequence joins TRBV6-5 and TRBJ1-2; weak D call: TRBD1 (6 bases). The specimen was peripheral blood. This receptor was obtained from a man in his 60s with acute or convalescent COVID-19. CDR3 residues: CASSYIAGAVGYTF. For the CDR3, the DNA is TGTGCCAGCAGTTACATCGCAGGGGCAGTTGGCTACACCTTC.